The 29 T cell receptor beta chains given below trace back to one sample, sequenced in a study of T-cell reconstitution after alpha-beta-depleted transplantation in children. Preparation of the TCRbeta library involved a method that used unique molecular identifiers. TCRdb re-analysed the PCR reads in MiXCR, keeping a single row per CDR3 protein. The data contain fewer than 550,000 distinct CDR3 sequences, roughly 10% of them singletons. The sample in question was PBMCs, mostly from graft donor cells, obtained 180 days after TCRalphabeta/CD19-depleted stem cell transplant. Every receptor here comes from a female patient younger than 10 who had a stem cell transplant for aplastic anemia, so the T cells may come from the graft donor.

This clonotype was recorded a few times. The chain couples TRBV28 to TRBJ2-7; unclear D gene. V dropped 10 bases and J dropped 1 base, with 11 bases sitting between them. The length of the CDR3 is 12 residues. In germline, CDR1 is MDHEN, CDR2 SYDVKM. The CDR3 loop is CATNGQSYEQYF. In DNA, the CDR3 is TGTGCCACTAACGGGCAATCCTACGAGCAGTACTTC.

The chain recombines TRBV28 with TRBJ1-1; D is unresolved. The CDR3 covers 12 residues. Trimming cost V 5 bases and J 7 bases, with 11 bases left between them. CDR1 MDHEN and CDR2 SYDVKM come from the germline V gene. The CDR3: CASSRRSCEAFF. For the CDR3, the DNA is TGTGCCAGCAGTCGAAGGTCCTGTGAAGCTTTCTTT.

CDR3 loop: CASSQGSRTAYEQYV. CDR3 bases: TGTGCCAGCAGTCAGGGGTCGAGGACAGCCTACGAGCAGTACGTC. This chain joins TRBV5-5 and TRBJ2-7; TRBD1 might be the D (6 bases). Trimming took 5 bases from V and 2 from J, leaving 17 bases between them. Germline lookup yields CDR1 SGHKS and CDR2 YYEKEE (reference sequence). The CDR3 is 15 amino acids.

The sample holds a few counts of this clonotype. V and J are TRBV9 and TRBJ2-3, with 7 bases identical to TRBD2. The CDR3 sequence is 16 residues long. Per the germline V gene, CDR1 is SGDLS and CDR2 is YYNGEE. V shed 4 bases and J 0 bases; nucleotides not matched to a gene: 8. CDR3 in DNA: TGTGCCAGCAGCAGTCACGGGACTACTAGCACAGATACGCAGTATTTT. As protein: CASSSHGTTSTDTQYF.

There are many counts of this clonotype. V and J are TRBV20-1 and TRBJ2-3, with D perhaps matching TRBD2 (5 bases). V was shortened by 5 bases and J by 1 base, with 19 bases between the two germline ends. The CDR3 has 16 residues. Germline CDR1 is DFQATT and CDR2 is SNEGSKA (reference sequence). Here the CDR3 DNA reads TGCAGTGCTCGGCTCTCCCGGGGTCTGGGCACAGATACGCAGTATTTT. It encodes CSARLSRGLGTDTQYF.

V usage is TRBV6-2 or TRBV6-3 and J usage is TRBJ1-1; D is unresolved. CDR3 length: 14 amino acids. Germline V gene lookup returns CDR1 MNHEY and CDR2 SVGEGT. Trimming removed 2 bases at V and 5 bases at J, with 12 bases between. CDR3 region: CASSYIGPSTEAFF. The CDR3 DNA sequence: TGTGCCAGCAGTTACATAGGCCCCTCGACTGAAGCTTTCTTT.

In this sample, this clonotype turned up a few times. The chain joins TRBV24-1 to TRBJ2-1; a weak D match, TRBD2 (6 bases). Germline CDR1 reads KGHDR; CDR2 reads SFDVKD. The CDR3 spans 13 residues. The V end lost 3 bases, the J end lost 10 bases, and 12 bases lay between the germline ends. The CDR3 DNA sequence: TGTGCCACCAGTGATCGGGACTTTTGGGAGCAGTTCTTC. Amino acids: CATSDRDFWEQFF.

The chain carries TRBV11-1 and TRBJ2-2; the D call may be TRBD1 or TRBD2 (6 bases each). V was shortened by 5 bases and J by 7 bases, with 26 bases between the two germline ends. Germline-derived CDR1 and CDR2 are SGHAT and FQDESV (reference sequence). This CDR3 comprises 18 residues. The CDR3 DNA sequence: TGTGCCAGCAGCCCGTTCTCGAAGGGGGGTCTAGCCGGCGGGGAGCTGTTTTTT. Translating it yields CASSPFSKGGLAGGELFF.

CDR3 sequence: CASRSDRSRYNEQFF. CDR3 DNA sequence: TGTGCCAGCAGGTCGGACAGGTCTCGTTACAATGAGCAGTTCTTC. This chain joins TRBV12-3 or TRBV12-4 and TRBJ2-1; 7 positions agree with TRBD1. This CDR3 spans 15 amino acids. Unmatched junction bases numbered 9, after V lost 6 bases and J lost 4 bases.

This clonotype came up a few times. CDR3 sequence: CASVSLEQGGETQYF. CDR3 nucleotide sequence: TGTGCCAGCGTGAGCTTGGAACAGGGAGGAGAGACCCAGTACTTC. The chain employs TRBV11-2 and TRBJ2-5, with D perhaps being TRBD1 or TRBD2 (6 bases each). Deletions cut 8 bases from V and 4 bases from J, with 20 bases between. CDR1 SGHAT and CDR2 FQNNGV come from the germline V gene. The CDR3 loop spans 15 amino acids. The whole variable domain, filled in from reference TRBV11-2 and TRBJ2-5, reads EAGVAQSPRYKIIEKRQSVAFWCNPISGHATLYWYQQILGQGPKLLIQFQNNGVVDDSQLPKDRFSAERLKGVDSTLKIQPAKLEDSAVYLCASVSLEQGGETQYFGPGTRLLVL.

The gene calls are TRBV6-2 or TRBV6-3 and TRBJ2-7; TRBD1 aligns across 10 bases. The CDR3 extends over 15 amino acids. The V and J ends lost 5 bases and 1 base, in that order; junction bases with no gene match: 5. Germline lookup yields CDR1 MNHEY and CDR2 SVGEGT. This chain's CDR3 is CASSKGDRGSYEQYV. The DNA for the CDR3 is TGTGCCAGCAGTAAAGGGGACAGGGGATCCTACGAGCAGTACGTC.

The CDR3 DNA is TGTGCCAGCAGCCGCGGGACACCTTTATCAAATCAGCCCCAGCATTTT. It translates to CASSRGTPLSNQPQHF. The genes are TRBV7-9 and TRBJ1-5, with D perhaps TRBD1 (6 bases). This CDR3 spans 16 amino acids. Germline V gene lookup returns CDR1 SEHNR and CDR2 FQNEAQ (reference sequence). V lost 5 bases and J lost 4, with 18 bases in between. Full variable domain (remainder filled in from reference TRBV7-9 and TRBJ1-5): DTGVSQNPRHKITKRGQNVTFRCDPISEHNRLYWYRQTLGQGPEFLTYFQNEAQLEKSRLLSDRFSAERPKGSFSTLEIQRTEQGDSAMYLCASSRGTPLSNQPQHFGDGTRLSIL.

This clonotype was seen ten or more times. This chain connects TRBV12-5 to TRBJ2-3; D unclear. The CDR3 consists of 15 residues. The germline gives CDR1 LGHNT, CDR2 FRNRAP. The V gene lost 6 bases and the J gene lost 0 bases, with 13 bases spanning the gap. The CDR3 DNA follows: TGTGCTAGTGGGATACAGAGCGCGAGCACAGATACGCAGTATTTT. The encoded protein is CASGIQSASTDTQYF.

This rearrangement joins TRBV20-1 to TRBJ2-7; D gene unclear. Trimming cost V 4 bases and J 1 base, with 14 bases left between them. The germline CDR1 and CDR2 sequences are DFQATT and SNEGSKA (reference sequence). This CDR3 spans 14 amino acids. CDR3 region: CSATRPSESYEQYF. CDR3 in DNA: TGCAGTGCTACCCGCCCAAGCGAATCCTACGAGCAGTACTTC.

About this clonotype itself: A junction end diverges from the germline sequence, so it may reflect a read error. The rearrangement links TRBV25-1 to TRBJ1-1; 8 bases map to TRBD1. The CDR3 is 15 residues long. Germline CDR1 reads MGHDK; CDR2 reads SYGVNS. CDR3 loop: CSSSEYGTGGNEAFF. CDR3 DNA sequence: TGTTCCAGCAGTGAATATGGAACAGGGGGTAATGAGGCTTTCTTT.

The V call is TRBV7-8, the J call TRBJ2-7, with D hard to call. The CDR3 runs to 13 residues. Germline values: CDR1 SGHVS, CDR2 FQNEAQ. V was pared by 3 bases and J by 1 base, with 7 bases between. The CDR3 here is CASSFPDSYEQYF. CDR3 DNA: TGTGCCAGCAGCTTCCCTGATTCCTACGAGCAGTACTTC.

This clonotype was detected a few times. This rearrangement joins TRBV15 to TRBJ2-7, with D unresolved. Germline-derived CDR1 and CDR2 are LNHNV and YYDKDF (reference sequence). CDR3 length: 15 amino acids. V lost 1 base and J 0 bases, leaving 10 bases between the germline ends. DNA of the CDR3: TGTGCCACCAGCAGAGTTGGGCGCTTCTCCTACGAGCAGTACTTC. Amino acid sequence: CATSRVGRFSYEQYF.

In this sample, this clonotype turned up a few times. The rearrangement joins TRBV18 to TRBJ2-3; D uncertain. Germline lookup yields CDR1 KGHSH and CDR2 LQKENI. There are 12 residues in the CDR3. The germline V and J ends were trimmed by 3 bases and 4 bases, with 5 bases remaining between them. CDR3 DNA sequence: TGTGCCAGCTCACCTCAGCCAGATACGCAGTATTTT. This encodes CASSPQPDTQYF.

This clonotype appeared a few times. This chain connects TRBV7-8 to TRBJ2-7, with D possibly TRBD1 on 6 matching bases. Germline assignment: CDR1 SGHVS and CDR2 FQNEAQ. The CDR3 length is 15 residues. Between the trimmed V and J ends, which lost 6 bases and 1 base, there was a span of 16 bases. CDR3 protein: CASSFFDRPSYEQYV. The CDR3 coding sequence is TGTGCCAGCAGTTTTTTCGACAGGCCTTCCTACGAGCAGTACGTC.

In its sample, this clonotype was seen a few times. V gene TRBV25-1 combines with J gene TRBJ2-7; 8 bases are a match to TRBD2. The junction had 11 bases not matched to a gene; V was cut back by 1 base and J by 6 bases. The germline V gene encodes CDR1 MGHDK and CDR2 SYGVNS. The CDR3 covers 16 residues. The CDR3 DNA sequence: TGTGCCAGCAGTGAATGCCAGCGGGAGCTCCCTCTCGAGCAGTACGTC. It codes for CASSECQRELPLEQYV.

CDR3 in DNA: TGTGCCAGCAGCTTAGGGGGTAGCGGGTATGAGCAGTTCTTC. Protein: CASSLGGSGYEQFF. V gene TRBV11-3 combines with J gene TRBJ2-1; TRBD2 agrees at 7 bases. V was clipped by 1 base and J by 8 bases; unmatched bases: 5. CDR1 is SGHNT, CDR2 YENEEA, per germline. The CDR3 consists of 14 residues.

The chain combines TRBV6-2 or TRBV6-3 with TRBJ1-1, with D unclear. The CDR3 is made up of 12 amino acids. CDR1 is MNHEY, CDR2 SVGEGT, per germline. The CDR3 here is CAGNRLNTEAFF. The CDR3 DNA sequence: TGTGCGGGGAACAGATTGAACACTGAAGCTTTCTTT.

The chain couples TRBV14 to TRBJ2-6, with 9 bases lining up with TRBD1. This CDR3 contains 21 residues. The ends lost 1 base at V and 0 bases at J; junction bases unmatched: 13. CDR1 and CDR2 from the germline V gene are SGHDN and FVKESK. CDR3: CASSQVGGTGPFRSGANVLTF. In DNA form, the CDR3 reads TGTGCCAGCAGCCAAGTCGGGGGGACAGGGCCATTCCGCTCTGGGGCCAACGTCCTGACTTTC.

As concerns this clonotype: Possible read error: a much larger clone is one base away. The V gene is TRBV29-1, the J gene TRBJ2-1, with D possibly TRBD1 on 6 matching bases. There are 14 residues in the CDR3. Germline V gives CDR1 SQVTM, CDR2 ANQGSEA. In nucleotides, the CDR3 is TGCAGCGTTGCCCTCACGACAGGCTACGATGAGCAGTTCTTC. Its protein product is CSVALTTGYDEQFF.

This clonotype appeared a few times. The V and J genes are TRBV5-8 and TRBJ1-5; the D gene is possibly TRBD1 (5 bases). The CDR3 sequence is 16 residues long. The germline V and J ends were trimmed by 7 bases and 1 base, with 18 bases remaining between them. Germline CDR1 reads SGHTS; CDR2 reads YDEGEE. CDR3 residues: CASGKSGGLSNQPQHF. In DNA form, the CDR3 reads TGTGCCAGCGGAAAAAGCGGGGGACTCAGCAATCAGCCCCAGCATTTT.

This clonotype was detected many times. The gene calls are TRBV28 and TRBJ2-4; D is perhaps TRBD1 (6 bases). V was shortened by 3 bases and J by 0 bases, with 15 bases between the two germline ends. The CDR3 consists of 17 residues. Germline-derived CDR1 and CDR2 are MDHEN and SYDVKM. For the CDR3, the DNA is TGTGCCAGCAGTTTCTCCTCCCGGGACATAGCCAAAAACATTCAGTACTTC. Translation gives CASSFSSRDIAKNIQYF.

This clonotype has only a few counts. The V gene is TRBV19, the J gene TRBJ2-5; D not certain. Germline CDR1 LNHDA, CDR2 SQIVND (reference sequence). The V gene lost 3 bases and the J gene lost 9 bases, with 8 bases spanning the gap. CDR3 length: 11 residues. CDR3 region: CASSIRGAQYF. For the CDR3, the DNA is TGTGCCAGTAGTATTCGAGGAGCCCAGTACTTC.

This chain uses TRBV6-1 with TRBJ2-3, with D perhaps TRBD2 (5 bases). Germline V gene sequence: CDR1 MNHNS, CDR2 SASEGT. The CDR3 is 15 residues long. The ends were cut back, 7 bases at V and 6 bases at J, with 20 bases in the middle. The CDR3 nucleotides read TGTGCCAGCAAACCGGCGGGCCCTTTGAGGGATACGCAGTATTTT. This translates into CASKPAGPLRDTQYF.

This clonotype was seen a few times. The V call is TRBV6-6, the J call TRBJ1-2, with TRBD1 as a possible D gene (5 bases). CDR3 size: 13 residues. V was shortened by 5 bases and J by 8 bases, with 15 bases between the two germline ends. Looked up from germline, CDR1 is MNHNY and CDR2 is SVGAGI (reference sequence). The CDR3 DNA reads as TGTGCCAGCAGTCCCGGGGGGGTAGAAGGCTACACCTTC. Its translation is CASSPGGVEGYTF.